What follows is one T cell receptor beta chain and its context. This record belongs to a study of blood T cell repertoires in COVID-19. Only in-frame clones appear in the TCRdb table, and some are missing; sequencing was by immunoSEQ multiplex PCR. Of tens of thousands of clones in the sample, 80% were seen once. V lost 4 bases and J lost 7; bases outside the gene matches: 9. This CDR3 has 15 residues. Germline values: CDR1 SGHRS, CDR2 YFSETQ. The origin of this receptor is a man aged 60-69 years with acute or convalescent COVID-19. Sample: peripheral blood. J is TRBJ1-5 and V is TRBV5-1, with 9 bases fitting TRBD1. CDR3 in DNA: TGCGCCAGCAGCCTAGGGACAGGGAAATCGCAGCCCCAGCATTTT. It codes for CASSLGTGKSQPQHF.